This T cell receptor (beta chain) was retrieved from a study of glioma-infiltrating T cells. Amplification of TCR alpha and beta CDR3 regions from RNA used iRepertoire nested multiplex PCR. TCRdb reanalysed the multiplex PCR reads using MiXCR and keeps one entry per CDR3 protein. The sample gives more than 100,000 distinct CDR3 sequences, about 30% of which show up once; approximately 43% is in the top ten. This CDR3 is built from 17 residues. With 2 bases removed from V and 0 bases from J, the gap between germline ends came to 14 bases. CDR1 SEHNR and CDR2 FQNEAQ come from the germline V gene (reference sequence).

What was sequenced was glioma tissue, nonneoplastic brain tissue, or PBMCs (not recorded which). The rearrangement links TRBV7-9 to TRBJ1-3; D perhaps matches TRBD1 (6 bases). The sequence came from a human donor with low-grade glioma or glioblastoma, undergoing nonglioma brain surgery, or in good health (not recorded which). The CDR3: CASSLRDIMSSGNTIYF. In DNA, the CDR3 is TGTGCCAGCAGCTTAAGGGACATAATGAGCTCTGGAAACACCATATATTTT.